Below are 2 T cell receptor beta chains sequenced from a single sample in a study of beta chain features in type 1 diabetes. Points from the study as a whole: There was a moderate but significant shortening of TCRB CDR3s in all four CD4+ subsets of Type 1 diabetes patients.

No cognate antigen is known for these TCRs. What was sequenced were expressed TCRB transcripts, since all of the isolated RNA had been reverse transcribed. Measured with immunoSEQ multiplex PCR; TCRdb has only the in-frame clones, and not every one. In the table there are around 690,000 clones, around 11% of which are singletons. The specimen sequenced was naive CD4+ T cells from blood. The receptors derive from a man aged 25 to 40 with type 1 diabetes.

On this clone: Other DNA sequences in this sample translate to the same CDR3. The CDR3 reads CASSPQETQYF. The DNA for the CDR3 is TGTGCCAGCTCACCTCAGGAGACCCAGTACTTC. V usage is TRBV18 and J usage is TRBJ2-5; the D is unclear. The germline V gene has CDR1 KGHSH and CDR2 LQKENI. There are 11 residues in the CDR3. Trimming took off 3 bases at V and 5 bases at J, with 4 bases between the two ends.

A few counts support this clone. The genes are TRBV9 and TRBJ1-2; no clear D gene. Germline values: CDR1 SGDLS, CDR2 YYNGEE. Trimming shortened V by 0 bases and J by 3 bases, and 12 bases separated the two germline ends. This CDR3 has 15 residues. The CDR3 region is CASSVGAQRDYGYTF. CDR3 DNA: TGTGCCAGCAGCGTAGGGGCCCAACGAGACTATGGCTACACCTTC.